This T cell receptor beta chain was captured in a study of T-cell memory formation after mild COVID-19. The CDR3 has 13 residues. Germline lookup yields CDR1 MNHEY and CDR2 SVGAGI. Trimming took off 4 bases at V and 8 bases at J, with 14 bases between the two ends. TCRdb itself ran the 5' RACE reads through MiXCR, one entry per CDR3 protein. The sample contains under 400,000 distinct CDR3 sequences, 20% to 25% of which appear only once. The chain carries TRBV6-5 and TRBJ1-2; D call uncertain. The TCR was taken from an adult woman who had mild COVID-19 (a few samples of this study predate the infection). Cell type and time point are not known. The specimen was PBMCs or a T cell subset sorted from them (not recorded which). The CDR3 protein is CASSCLGCYGYTF. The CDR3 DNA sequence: TGTGCCAGCAGTTGTCTCGGTTGTTACGGCTACACCTTC.